This T cell receptor beta chain originates from a study of blood T cell repertoires in COVID-19. Study summary: Researchers got acute and convalescent COVID-19 samples from the United States, Italy and Spain.

This clone was observed a single time. V lost 4 bases and J lost 3; bases outside the gene matches: 7. The CDR3 consists of 15 residues. Germline values: CDR1 GTSNPN, CDR2 SVGIG (reference sequence). As handled by the study authors: Reference gene primer amplification in the assay estimated nucleated cell counts. Assay: immunoSEQ multiplex PCR; the TCRdb copy retains only in-frame clones and omits some. V, J and clone size are taken as reported in that table, and D and trimming were inferred from the DNA itself. The sample contains about 210,000 clones, just over 85% of which appear only once. The sample taken for sequencing was peripheral blood. The genes are TRBV30 and TRBJ2-4; 9 bases are shared with TRBD1. The TCR sequence derives from a man in his late teens or twenties with active or convalescent COVID-19. The CDR3 loop reads CAWNRGRWDKNIQYF. The CDR3 DNA sequence: TGTGCCTGGAACAGGGGGCGCTGGGACAAAAACATTCAGTACTTC.